This entry lists 5 T cell receptor beta chains sequenced from one sample in a study of shared clonotypes between healthy human individuals. Naive CD8 cells comprised CD45RO-negative, CCR7-positively selected cells, excluding terminally differentiated effector memory CD45RA+ cells. Libraries were prepared by immunoSEQ multiplex PCR; TCRdb keeps only in-frame clonotypes and omits some of them. The repertoire includes about 2.1 million clones, around 95% of them detected once, and more than 1.5% sits in the top ten. Input material: naive CD8+ T cells from PBMCs. Receptor source: a man aged 18 to 30 in good health. Some clones in this sample may be carry-over from other donors' samples.

The chain's CDR3 is CASSPTGERGTDTQYF. The CDR3 coding sequence is TGTGCCAGCAGCCCAACAGGGGAAAGAGGGACAGATACGCAGTATTTT. The rearrangement links TRBV13 to TRBJ2-3; 7 bases match TRBD1. The length of the CDR3 is 16 residues. Per germline, CDR1 PRHDT and CDR2 FYEKMQ (reference sequence). With V trimmed by 5 bases and J by 3 bases, 11 bases remained unmatched.

DNA for the CDR3: TGTGCCAGCACCTCTCGGTGGCTAGCGGGAGCCTACGAGCAGTACTTC. It encodes CASTSRWLAGAYEQYF. V usage is TRBV28 and J usage is TRBJ2-7; 10 bases line up with TRBD2. V was pared by 7 bases and J by 2 bases, with 11 bases of the junction left unmatched. Germline V gene sequence: CDR1 MDHEN, CDR2 SYDVKM. The CDR3 consists of 16 residues.

This chain connects TRBV9 to TRBJ1-1; D unclear. From germline, CDR1 is SGDLS and CDR2 YYNGEE. The CDR3 runs 13 residues. Trimming shortened V by 1 base and J by 8 bases, and 12 bases separated the two germline ends. The CDR3 DNA is TGTGCCAGCAGCGTATCTTCCGAGATAGAAGCTTTCTTT. Its translation: CASSVSSEIEAFF.

V usage is TRBV9 and J usage is TRBJ1-3; no definite D call. The CDR3 consists of 13 residues. The germline CDR1 and CDR2 sequences are SGDLS and YYNGEE. The V end lost 4 bases, the J end lost 2 bases, and 7 bases lay between the germline ends. The CDR3 is CASSMYAGNTIYF. The CDR3 DNA reads as TGTGCCAGCAGCATGTATGCTGGAAACACCATATATTTT.

This sequence joins TRBV28 and TRBJ1-1; D is uncertain. The CDR3 contains 12 residues. Trimming shortened V by 3 bases and J by 8 bases, and 10 bases separated the two germline ends. CDR1 MDHEN and CDR2 SYDVKM come from the germline V gene. The CDR3 protein is CASSFFGSEAFF. The CDR3 DNA reads TGTGCCAGCAGTTTTTTTGGCAGCGAAGCTTTCTTT.